This T cell receptor beta chain stems from a study of control samples from healthy donors and cancer patients. Produced via immunoSEQ multiplex PCR; TCRdb's table is partial and in-frame only. The sample includes approximately 130,000 clones, 89% of them seen just once. The V gene lost 4 bases and the J gene lost 3 bases, with 10 bases spanning the gap. The V gene's germline CDR1 is SGHRS and CDR2 YFSETQ. The CDR3 is 14 amino acids. V usage is TRBV5-1 and J usage is TRBJ2-2, with a tentative D call TRBD1 (6 bases). The source is a man aged 45-65 years in good health. Sequenced input: blood. In DNA form, the CDR3 reads TGCGCCAGCAGCCTGGACAGATACACCGGGGAGCTGTTTTTT. Translating it yields CASSLDRYTGELFF.